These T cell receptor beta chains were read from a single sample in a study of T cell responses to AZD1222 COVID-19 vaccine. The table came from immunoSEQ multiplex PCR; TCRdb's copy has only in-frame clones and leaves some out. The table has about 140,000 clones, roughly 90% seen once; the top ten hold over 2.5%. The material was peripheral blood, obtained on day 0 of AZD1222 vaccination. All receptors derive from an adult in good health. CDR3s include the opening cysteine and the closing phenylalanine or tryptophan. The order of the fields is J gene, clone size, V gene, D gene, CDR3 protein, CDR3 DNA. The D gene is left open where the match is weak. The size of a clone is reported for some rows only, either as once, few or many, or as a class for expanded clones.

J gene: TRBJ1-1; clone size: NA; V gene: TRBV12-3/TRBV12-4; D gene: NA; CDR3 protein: CASSSRPGGEAFF; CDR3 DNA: TGTGCCAGCAGTTCACGCCCGGGGGGAGAAGCTTTCTTT
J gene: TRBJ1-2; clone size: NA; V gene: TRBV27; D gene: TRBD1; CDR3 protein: CASSLTDRADGYTF; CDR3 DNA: TGTGCCAGCAGTTTGACGGACAGGGCGGATGGCTACACCTTC
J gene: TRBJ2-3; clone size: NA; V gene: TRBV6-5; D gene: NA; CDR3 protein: CASSPRRGSDTQYF; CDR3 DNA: TGTGCCAGCTCCCCCAGGCGGGGCTCAGATACGCAGTATTTT
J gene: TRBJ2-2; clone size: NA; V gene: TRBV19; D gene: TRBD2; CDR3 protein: CASRRLAGKNTGELFF; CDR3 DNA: TGTGCCAGTAGACGACTAGCGGGCAAGAACACCGGGGAGCTGTTTTTT
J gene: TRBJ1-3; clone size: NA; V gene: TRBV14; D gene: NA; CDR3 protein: CASSHQGGAGNTIYF; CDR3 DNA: TGTGCCAGCAGCCATCAAGGGGGAGCTGGAAACACCATATATTTT
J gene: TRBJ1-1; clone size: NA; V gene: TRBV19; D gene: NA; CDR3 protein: CASSIGGNTEAFF; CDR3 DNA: TGTGCCAGTAGTATCGGGGGAAACACTGAAGCTTTCTTT
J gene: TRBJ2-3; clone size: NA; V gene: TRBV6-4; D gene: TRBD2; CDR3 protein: CASSDQAGTDTQYF; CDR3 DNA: TGTGCCAGCAGTGACCAAGCGGGGACAGATACGCAGTATTTT
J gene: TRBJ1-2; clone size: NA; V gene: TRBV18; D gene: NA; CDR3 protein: CASSPPASETIGYTF; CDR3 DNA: TGTGCCAGCTCACCACCAGCATCTGAAACGATCGGCTACACCTTC
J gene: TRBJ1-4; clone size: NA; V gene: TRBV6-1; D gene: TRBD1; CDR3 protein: CASSEARGGGWNEKLFF; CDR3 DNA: TGTGCCAGCAGTGAAGCGCGAGGAGGGGGCTGGAATGAAAAACTGTTTTTT
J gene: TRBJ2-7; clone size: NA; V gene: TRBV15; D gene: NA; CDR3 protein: CATSRTVSYEQYF; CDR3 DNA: TGTGCCACCAGCAGGACTGTTTCCTACGAGCAGTACTTC
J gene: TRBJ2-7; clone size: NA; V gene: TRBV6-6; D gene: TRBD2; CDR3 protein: CASSYSSGGDYEQYF; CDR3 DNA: TGTGCCAGCAGTTACTCGAGCGGGGGGGACTACGAGCAGTACTTC
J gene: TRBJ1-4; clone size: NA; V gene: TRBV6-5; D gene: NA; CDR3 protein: CASSYSQGHTNEKLFF; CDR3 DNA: TGTGCCAGCAGTTACAGTCAGGGGCACACTAATGAAAAACTGTTTTTT
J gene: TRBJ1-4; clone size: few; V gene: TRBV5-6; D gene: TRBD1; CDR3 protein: CASSPGTASGEKLFF; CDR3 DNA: TGTGCCAGCAGCCCTGGGACAGCCTCGGGTGAAAAACTGTTTTTT
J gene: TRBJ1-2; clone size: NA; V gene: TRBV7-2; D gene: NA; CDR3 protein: CASSFRQEYGYTF; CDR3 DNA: TGTGCCAGCAGCTTCCGACAGGAGTATGGCTACACCTTC
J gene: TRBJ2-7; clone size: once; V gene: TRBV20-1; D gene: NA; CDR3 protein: CSASRRALYEQYF; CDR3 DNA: TGCAGTGCTAGTAGGCGGGCGCTCTACGAGCAGTACTTC
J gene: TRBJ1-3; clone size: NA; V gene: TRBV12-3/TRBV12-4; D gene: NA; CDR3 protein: CASRDHSGNTIYF; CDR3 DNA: TGTGCCAGCAGGGATCACTCTGGAAACACCATATATTTT
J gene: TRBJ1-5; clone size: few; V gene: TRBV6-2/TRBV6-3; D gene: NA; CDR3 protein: CASSFPQSGYGNQPQHF; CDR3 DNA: TGTGCCAGCAGTTTCCCTCAGTCGGGGTACGGCAATCAGCCCCAGCATTTT
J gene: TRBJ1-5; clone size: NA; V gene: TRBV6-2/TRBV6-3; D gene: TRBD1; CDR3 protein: CASSPTGTVQPQHF; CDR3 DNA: TGTGCCAGCAGCCCGACAGGGACTGTACAGCCCCAGCATTTT
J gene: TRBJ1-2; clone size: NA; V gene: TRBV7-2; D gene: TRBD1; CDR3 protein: CASSLAAGTGVLSGYTF; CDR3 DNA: TGTGCCAGCAGCTTAGCTGCCGGGACAGGGGTTTTAAGTGGCTACACCTTC
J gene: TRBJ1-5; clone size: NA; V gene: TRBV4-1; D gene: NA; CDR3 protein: CASSHSTGLNQPQHF; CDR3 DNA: TGCGCCAGCAGCCATAGTACCGGCCTCAATCAGCCCCAGCATTTT
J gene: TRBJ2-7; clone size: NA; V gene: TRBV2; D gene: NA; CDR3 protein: CASRTRQGGSYEQYF; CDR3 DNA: TGTGCCAGCAGGACACGGCAGGGTGGGTCCTACGAGCAGTACTTC
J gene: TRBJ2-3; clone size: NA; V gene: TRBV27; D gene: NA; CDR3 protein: CASTAIQADTQYF; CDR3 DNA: TGTGCCAGCACAGCGATCCAGGCCGATACGCAGTATTTT
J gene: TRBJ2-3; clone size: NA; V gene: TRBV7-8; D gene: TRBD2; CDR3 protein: CASSRLAGVPGSPQYF; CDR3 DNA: TGTGCCAGCAGCCGACTAGCGGGGGTACCTGGATCTCCGCAGTATTTT
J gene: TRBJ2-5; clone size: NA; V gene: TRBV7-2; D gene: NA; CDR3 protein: CASSLVLGGPGTQYF; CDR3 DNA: TGTGCCAGCAGCTTAGTGTTGGGGGGGCCGGGGACCCAGTACTTC